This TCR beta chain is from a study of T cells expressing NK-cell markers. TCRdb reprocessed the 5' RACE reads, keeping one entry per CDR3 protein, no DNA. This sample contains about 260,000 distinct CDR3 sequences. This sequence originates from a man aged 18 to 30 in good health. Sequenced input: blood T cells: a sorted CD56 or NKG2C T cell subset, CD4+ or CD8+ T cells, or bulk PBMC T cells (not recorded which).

The CDR3: CAITGGPTGELFF. The chain has TRBV10-3 and TRBJ2-2; with no DNA, the TCRdb D assignment of TRBD2 cannot be verified. Per the germline V gene, CDR1 is ENHRY and CDR2 is SYGVKD. The CDR3 loop spans 13 amino acids.